The T cell receptor (beta chain) described here comes from a study of T cells in Graves' hyperthyroidism and ophthalmopathy. Germline V gene lookup returns CDR1 SEHNR and CDR2 FQNEAQ (reference sequence). Trimming took 1 base from V and 4 from J, leaving 4 bases between them. This CDR3 contains 13 residues. Researchers amplified the TCR beta CDR3 regions from RNA transcripts. TCR CDR3 underwent first-round RT-PCR with the HTBI primer set. Using its own MiXCR run on the multiplex PCR reads, TCRdb lists one record per CDR3 protein. This table holds 350,000 or so distinct CDR3 sequences, 18% found once. This clonotype was counted many times.

The chain combines TRBV7-9 with TRBJ2-2; D remains ambiguous. This receptor was identified in a middle-aged woman with Graves' ophthalmopathy. The sample comprised blood. This CDR3 is CASSLGRTGELFF. The CDR3 nucleotides are TGTGCCAGCAGCTTAGGCCGCACCGGGGAGCTGTTTTTT.